Sequencing of this T cell receptor (beta chain) was carried out in a study of T cell responses to AZD1222 COVID-19 vaccine. Study summary: Second-dose groups at about 4 or about 12 weeks were pooled.

Trimming took 7 bases from V and 3 from J, leaving 13 bases between them. This CDR3 has 13 amino acids. The method was immunoSEQ multiplex PCR; TCRdb's version includes in-frame clones alone and lacks a portion of them. The sample lists about 120,000 clones, around nine tenths occurring once. Overall study results and limits: A mostly white British donor set with more females was recruited, and clonal diversity was possibly underestimated. The CD4 TCRs associated with vaccination extended across spike and predominated at 160-218 and 743-854. The breadth and depth of Spike-specific TCRs increased once two AZD1222 doses had been given.

On this clone itself: Its specificity is unknown.

This chain links TRBV12-3 or TRBV12-4 with TRBJ2-7; D might be TRBD1 (6 bases). This TCR was recovered from an adult in good health. Material: peripheral blood, obtained on day 0 of AZD1222 vaccination. This CDR3 reads CASNKQGYYEQYF. The CDR3 nucleotides read TGTGCCAGCAACAAACAGGGATACTACGAGCAGTACTTC.